The 10 T cell receptor beta chains below come from one sample, sequenced in a study of response to subunit inactivated influenza vaccine. Via MiXCR, TCRdb re-called the RT-PCR reads, giving one row per CDR3 protein. The sample gives fewer than 250,000 distinct CDR3 sequences, approximately 15% of which show up once; about 28% is in the top ten. The starting material was CD8+ T cells sorted from PBMCs, obtained around 5 days after vaccination. The origin of the receptors is a man aged 45-65 years who received an inactivated influenza vaccine.

This clonotype has at least ten counts. The CDR3 DNA reads TGCGCCAGCAGCTTAGGAGCAGGGGCCTACGAGCAGTACTTC. Encoded protein: CASSLGAGAYEQYF. This chain links TRBV5-1 with TRBJ2-7, with D tentatively TRBD1 (6 bases). Germline V CDR1 and CDR2: SGHRS, YFSETQ. Trimming removed 2 bases from V and 2 bases from J, with 11 bases in between. The CDR3 is 14 residues long. The variable domain in full, with the rest retrieved from reference TRBV5-1 and TRBJ2-7, is KAGVTQTPRYLIKTRGQQVTLSCSPISGHRSVSWYQQTPGQGLQFLFEYFSETQRNKGNFPGRFSGRQFSNSRSEMNVSTLELGDSALYLCASSLGAGAYEQYFGPGTRLTVT.

This chain connects TRBV20-1 to TRBJ1-5, with D maybe TRBD1 (6 bases). The length of the CDR3 is 14 residues. Germline values: CDR1 DFQATT, CDR2 SNEGSKA (reference sequence). The V gene lost 0 bases and the J gene lost 7 bases, with 13 bases spanning the gap. The DNA for the CDR3 is TGCAGTGCTAGAGAACAGGGATGGGGACAGCCCCAGCATTTT. It specifies CSAREQGWGQPQHF.

This clonotype was counted many times. The chain uses TRBV4-3 and TRBJ2-2, with 11 bases matching TRBD2. The trim removed 1 base at V and 9 bases at J, leaving 10 bases unmatched. The CDR3 is made up of 17 amino acids. Germline V CDR1 and CDR2: LGHNA, YSLEER. The CDR3 spells CASSQARLAGGSWELFF. CDR3 DNA: TGCGCCAGCAGCCAAGCTCGGCTAGCGGGAGGAAGCTGGGAGCTGTTTTTT.

This clonotype was seen ten or more times. The V and J genes are TRBV7-9 and TRBJ2-7; no firm D call. In germline, CDR1 is SEHNR, CDR2 FQNEAQ (reference sequence). The V gene lost 1 base and the J gene lost 6 bases, with 7 bases spanning the gap. The CDR3 consists of 12 residues. CDR3 region: CASSLGVREQYF. CDR3 nucleotides: TGTGCCAGCAGCTTAGGGGTCCGCGAGCAGTACTTC.

This clonotype was observed at least ten times. The chain has TRBV29-1 and TRBJ2-4; D gene uncertain. This CDR3 comprises 13 residues. Germline V gene data show CDR1 as SQVTM and CDR2 as ANQGSEA. V was cut by 6 bases and J by 0 bases, with 9 bases left in between. CDR3 amino acids: CSVNLGAKNIQYF. The CDR3 bases are TGCAGCGTCAACCTGGGAGCCAAAAACATTCAGTACTTC.

The V gene is TRBV4-1, the J gene TRBJ1-5; tentative D call: TRBD1 (5 bases). V lost 6 bases to trimming and J lost 3 bases, with 12 bases between them. The CDR3 spans 14 residues. CDR1 and CDR2 from the germline V gene are MGHRA and YSYEKL. CDR3 DNA sequence: TGCGCCAGCAGTTTAGGGGAGGCCAATCAGCCCCAGCATTTT. Translating gives CASSLGEANQPQHF.

This clonotype has at least ten counts. V is TRBV7-3 and J is TRBJ2-5; 13 nucleotides agree with TRBD2. V trimming: 5 bases; J trimming: 5 bases; junction bases outside the gene matches: 11. This CDR3 contains 17 residues. The germline CDR1 and CDR2 sequences are SGHTA and FQGTGA. The CDR3 nucleotides read TGTGCCAGCAGCCCCGGGGGACTAGCGGGAAGGAGGGAGACCCAGTACTTC. Its protein product is CASSPGGLAGRRETQYF.

The rearrangement links TRBV7-2 to TRBJ2-3; 8 positions agree with TRBD1. Looked up from germline, CDR1 is SGHTA and CDR2 is FQGNSA. The trim removed 3 bases at V and 5 bases at J, leaving 10 bases unmatched. The CDR3 extends over 16 amino acids. CDR3: CASSFLGQGALDTQYF. The CDR3 region has the DNA TGTGCCAGCAGCTTTTTGGGCCAGGGGGCTTTAGATACGCAGTATTTT.

The chain combines TRBV28 with TRBJ2-7, with D possibly being TRBD1 (5 bases). Germline V gene lookup returns CDR1 MDHEN and CDR2 SYDVKM. Trimming stripped 3 bases from V and 2 bases from J, with 14 bases between. The CDR3 spans 15 residues. The CDR3 protein is CASSFWGQTAYEQYF. In DNA, the CDR3 is TGTGCCAGCAGTTTTTGGGGCCAGACCGCCTACGAGCAGTACTTC.

This clonotype was seen repeatedly, ten times or more. The rearrangement uses TRBV6-5 and TRBJ1-6, with 7 bases fitting TRBD1. Trimming at V came to 3 bases and at J to 5 bases, leaving 4 bases not matched to a gene. The CDR3 contains 15 residues. Germline-derived CDR1 and CDR2 are MNHEY and SVGAGI. The chain's CDR3 is CASSYTGDDNSPLHF. The CDR3 DNA is TGTGCCAGCAGTTATACAGGGGACGATAATTCACCCCTCCACTTT.